These T cell receptor beta chains were read from a single sample in a study of shared clonotypes between healthy human individuals. Some clones are missing from TCRdb's copy, which holds only in-frame ones; the method was immunoSEQ multiplex PCR. The profile shows hundreds of thousands of clones, approximately 95% of them singletons. The source material was naive CD8+ T cells sorted from blood. These receptors were collected from a woman in her 30s in good health. Both conserved end residues are part of each CDR3. The order of the fields is J gene, D gene, V gene, CDR3 length, clone size, CDR3 protein, CDR3 DNA. D genes are given only for firm matches. Expanded clones are given a class, and other clones once, few, many or no size at all.

j_gene: TRBJ2-2; d_gene: NA; v_gene: TRBV11-3; len: 14; abundance: NA; CDR3aa: CASSLGRNTGELFF; CDR3nt: TGTGCCAGCAGCTTAGGCAGAAACACCGGGGAGCTGTTTTTT
j_gene: TRBJ1-4; d_gene: TRBD1; v_gene: TRBV2; len: 16; abundance: once; CDR3aa: CASSTGQGSTNEKLFF; CDR3nt: TGTGCCAGCAGTACCGGACAGGGATCAACTAATGAAAAACTGTTTTTT
j_gene: TRBJ2-5; d_gene: TRBD2; v_gene: TRBV28; len: 15; abundance: NA; CDR3aa: CASRVAGVTSGEQYF; CDR3nt: TGTGCCAGCAGGGTAGCGGGAGTTACTTCGGGAGAGCAGTACTTC
j_gene: TRBJ1-2; d_gene: NA; v_gene: TRBV9; len: 14; abundance: NA; CDR3aa: CASSVGVGNYGYTF; CDR3nt: TGTGCCAGCAGCGTAGGAGTCGGTAACTATGGCTACACCTTC
j_gene: TRBJ2-7; d_gene: TRBD2; v_gene: TRBV7-8; len: 17; abundance: once; CDR3aa: CASSLGVGLADLYEQYF; CDR3nt: TGTGCCAGCAGCTTAGGGGTTGGACTAGCGGATCTTTACGAGCAGTACTTC
j_gene: TRBJ2-7; d_gene: NA; v_gene: TRBV6-6; len: 12; abundance: NA; CDR3aa: CASSYSDGEQYF; CDR3nt: TGTGCCAGCAGTTACTCCGACGGCGAGCAGTACTTC
j_gene: TRBJ2-7; d_gene: NA; v_gene: TRBV10-2; len: 14; abundance: NA; CDR3aa: CASSGTASGYEQYF; CDR3nt: TGCGCCAGCAGCGGGACCGCTTCAGGTTACGAGCAGTACTTC
j_gene: TRBJ1-1; d_gene: TRBD1; v_gene: TRBV28; len: 17; abundance: NA; CDR3aa: CATQGQGFVYRNTEAFF; CDR3nt: TGTGCCACCCAGGGACAGGGGTTTGTGTACCGGAACACTGAAGCTTTCTTT
j_gene: TRBJ2-7; d_gene: TRBD2; v_gene: TRBV11-2; len: 16; abundance: NA; CDR3aa: CASSPNPLGGVYEQYF; CDR3nt: TGTGCCAGCAGCCCCAATCCGCTGGGGGGGGTTTACGAGCAGTACTTC
j_gene: TRBJ2-7; d_gene: TRBD1; v_gene: TRBV13; len: 13; abundance: NA; CDR3aa: CASSRTGFYEQYF; CDR3nt: TGTGCCAGCAGCCGGACAGGGTTCTACGAGCAGTACTTC
j_gene: TRBJ2-7; d_gene: NA; v_gene: TRBV28; len: 15; abundance: NA; CDR3aa: CASSPSLPTGYEQYF; CDR3nt: TGTGCCAGCAGTCCATCCCTCCCGACCGGATACGAGCAGTACTTC
j_gene: TRBJ1-1; d_gene: NA; v_gene: TRBV28; len: 14; abundance: NA; CDR3aa: CASSLEAGRTEAFF; CDR3nt: TGTGCCAGCAGTCTGGAGGCAGGGAGGACTGAAGCTTTCTTT
j_gene: TRBJ2-7; d_gene: NA; v_gene: TRBV7-9; len: 12; abundance: NA; CDR3aa: CASSFAGYEQYF; CDR3nt: TGTGCCAGCAGCTTCGCAGGATACGAGCAGTACTTC
j_gene: TRBJ2-5; d_gene: TRBD2; v_gene: TRBV19; len: 17; abundance: NA; CDR3aa: CASSPNGPSGSWETQYF; CDR3nt: TGTGCCAGTAGTCCCAATGGTCCTAGCGGGAGTTGGGAGACCCAGTACTTC
j_gene: TRBJ2-1; d_gene: TRBD2; v_gene: TRBV13; len: 15; abundance: NA; CDR3aa: CASSSGTSGSNEQFF; CDR3nt: TGTGCCAGCAGCTCCGGGACTAGCGGGAGCAATGAGCAGTTCTTC
j_gene: TRBJ1-1; d_gene: NA; v_gene: TRBV2; len: 13; abundance: NA; CDR3aa: CASFSSGFLEAFF; CDR3nt: TGTGCCAGCTTTTCCTCAGGGTTTTTGGAAGCTTTCTTT
j_gene: TRBJ2-7; d_gene: TRBD1; v_gene: TRBV19; len: 16; abundance: NA; CDR3aa: CASSIDGTGMSYEQYF; CDR3nt: TGTGCCAGTAGTATAGACGGGACAGGGATGTCCTACGAGCAGTACTTC